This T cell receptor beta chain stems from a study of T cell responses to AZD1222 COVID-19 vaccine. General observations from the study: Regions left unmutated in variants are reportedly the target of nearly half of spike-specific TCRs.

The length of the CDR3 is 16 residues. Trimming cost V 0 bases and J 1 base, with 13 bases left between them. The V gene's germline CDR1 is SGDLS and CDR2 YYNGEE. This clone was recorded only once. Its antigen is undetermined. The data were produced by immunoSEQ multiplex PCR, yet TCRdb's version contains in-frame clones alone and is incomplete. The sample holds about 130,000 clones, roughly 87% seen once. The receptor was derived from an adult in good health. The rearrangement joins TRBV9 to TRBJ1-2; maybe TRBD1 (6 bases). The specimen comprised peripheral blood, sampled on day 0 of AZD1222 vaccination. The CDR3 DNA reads TGTGCCAGCAGCGTAGGGACAGAGTTAGATAACTATGGCTACACCTTC. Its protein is CASSVGTELDNYGYTF.